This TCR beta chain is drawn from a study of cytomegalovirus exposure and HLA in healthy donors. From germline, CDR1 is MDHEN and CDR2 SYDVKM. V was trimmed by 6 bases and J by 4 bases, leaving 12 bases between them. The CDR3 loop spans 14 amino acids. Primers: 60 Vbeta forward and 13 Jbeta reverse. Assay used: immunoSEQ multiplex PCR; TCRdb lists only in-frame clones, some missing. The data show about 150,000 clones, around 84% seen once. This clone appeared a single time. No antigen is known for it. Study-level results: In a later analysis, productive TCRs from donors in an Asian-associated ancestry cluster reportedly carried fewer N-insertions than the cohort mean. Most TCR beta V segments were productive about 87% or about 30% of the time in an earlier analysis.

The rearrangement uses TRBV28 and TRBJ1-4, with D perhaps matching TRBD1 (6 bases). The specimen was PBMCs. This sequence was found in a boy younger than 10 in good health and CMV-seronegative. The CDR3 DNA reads TGTGCCAGCAGACCCGGGACATATAATGAAAAACTGTTTTTT. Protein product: CASRPGTYNEKLFF.